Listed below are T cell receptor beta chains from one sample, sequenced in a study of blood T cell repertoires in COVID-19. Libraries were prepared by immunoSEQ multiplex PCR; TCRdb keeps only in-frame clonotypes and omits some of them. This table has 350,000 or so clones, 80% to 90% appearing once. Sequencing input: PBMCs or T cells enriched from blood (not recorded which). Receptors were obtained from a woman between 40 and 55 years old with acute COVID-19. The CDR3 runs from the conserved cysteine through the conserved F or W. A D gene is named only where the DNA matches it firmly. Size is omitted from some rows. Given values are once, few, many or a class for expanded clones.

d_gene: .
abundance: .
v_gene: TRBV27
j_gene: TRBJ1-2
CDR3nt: TGTGCCAGCAGTTTAATGCCGGGAGGTAACTATGGCTACACCTTC
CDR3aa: CASSLMPGGNYGYTF

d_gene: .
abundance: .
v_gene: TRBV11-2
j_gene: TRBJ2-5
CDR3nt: TGTGCCAGCAGCTCCGTATTTAGGGGGGACAGCCAAGAGACCCAGTACTTC
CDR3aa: CASSSVFRGDSQETQYF

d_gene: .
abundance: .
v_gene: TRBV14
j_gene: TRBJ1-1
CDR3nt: TGTGCCAGCAGCCAACTAGACAGACCCAACACTGAAGCTTTCTTT
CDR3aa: CASSQLDRPNTEAFF

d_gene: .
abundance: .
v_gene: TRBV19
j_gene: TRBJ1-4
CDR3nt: TGTGCCAGTAGTAATACGGGATGGACTAATGAAAAACTGTTTTTT
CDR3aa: CASSNTGWTNEKLFF

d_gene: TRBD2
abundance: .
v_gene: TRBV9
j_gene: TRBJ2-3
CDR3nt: TGTGCCAGCAGCGTATTAGCGGGAGGAGATACGCAGTATTTT
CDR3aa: CASSVLAGGDTQYF

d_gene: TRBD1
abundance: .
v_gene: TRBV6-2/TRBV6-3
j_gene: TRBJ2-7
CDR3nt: TGTGCCAGCAGTTACTCCCGGGACAGACTTGCCTACGAGCAGTACTTC
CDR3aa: CASSYSRDRLAYEQYF

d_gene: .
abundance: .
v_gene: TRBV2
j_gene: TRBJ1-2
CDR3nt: TGTGCCAGCAGTCAAGACAGGATCTATGGCTACACCTTC
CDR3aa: CASSQDRIYGYTF

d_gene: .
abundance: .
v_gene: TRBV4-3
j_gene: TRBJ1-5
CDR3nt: TGCGCCAGCAGCCAAGAGACGGGTACCCAGCCCCAGCATTTT
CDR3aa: CASSQETGTQPQHF

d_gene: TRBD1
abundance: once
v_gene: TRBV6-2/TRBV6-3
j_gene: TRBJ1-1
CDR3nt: TGTGCCAGCAGTTACCCTACAGGGGGCCCGAACACTGAAGCTTTCTTT
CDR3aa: CASSYPTGGPNTEAFF

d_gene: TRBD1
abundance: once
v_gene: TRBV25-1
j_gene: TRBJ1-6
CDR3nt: TGTGCCAGCAGTGAGGACAGGGGGCTGGCACCCCTCCACTTT
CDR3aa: CASSEDRGLAPLHF

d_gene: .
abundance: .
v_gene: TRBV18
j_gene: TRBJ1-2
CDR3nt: TGTGCCAGCTCACCAGTACAGGGCCCCCTTGGGAGCGGCTACACCTTC
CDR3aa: CASSPVQGPLGSGYTF

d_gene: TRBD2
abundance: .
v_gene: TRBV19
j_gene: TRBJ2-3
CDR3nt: TGTGCCAGTAGTAGCGGGAGGGATACGCAGTATTTT
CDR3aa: CASSSGRDTQYF

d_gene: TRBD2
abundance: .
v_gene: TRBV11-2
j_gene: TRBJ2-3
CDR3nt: TGTGCCAGCAGCGGACTAGCGGGGGGGAGGGGCACAGATACGCAGTATTTT
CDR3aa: CASSGLAGGRGTDTQYF

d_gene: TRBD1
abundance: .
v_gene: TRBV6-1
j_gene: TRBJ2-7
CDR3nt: TGTGCCAGCAGTTTAATATCAGGGGGCATCAACGAGCAGTACTTC
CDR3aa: CASSLISGGINEQYF

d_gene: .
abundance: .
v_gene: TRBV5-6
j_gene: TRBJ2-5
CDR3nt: TGTGCCAGCAGCCCGGCGTACGGTCGTGGAGGACAAGAGACCCAGTACTTC
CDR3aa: CASSPAYGRGGQETQYF

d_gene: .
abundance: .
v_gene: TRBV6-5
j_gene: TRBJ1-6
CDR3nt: TGTGCCAGCAATTGGGCAGATAATTCACCCCTCCACTTT
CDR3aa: CASNWADNSPLHF

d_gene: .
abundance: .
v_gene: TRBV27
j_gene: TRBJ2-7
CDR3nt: TGTGCCAGCAGTTTAAGTATCTGGGGGCTGTACGAGCAGTACTTC
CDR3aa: CASSLSIWGLYEQYF

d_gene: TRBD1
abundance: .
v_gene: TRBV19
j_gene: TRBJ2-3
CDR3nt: TGTGCCAGTCGCGACAGGGGGCGGGCAGATACGCAGTATTTT
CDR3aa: CASRDRGRADTQYF

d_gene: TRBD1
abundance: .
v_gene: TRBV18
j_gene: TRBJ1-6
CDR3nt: TGTGCCAGCTCACTTCCCCGACAGGGGCTGGATTCACCCCTCCACTTT
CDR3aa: CASSLPRQGLDSPLHF

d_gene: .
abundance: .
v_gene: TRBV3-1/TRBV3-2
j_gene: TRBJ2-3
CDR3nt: TGTGCCAGCAGCCAATTTACGGGGGGCCGGGGTACAGATACGCAGTATTTT
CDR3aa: CASSQFTGGRGTDTQYF

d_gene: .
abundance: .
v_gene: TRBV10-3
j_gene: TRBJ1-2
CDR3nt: TGTGCCATCAGTGAAAATGACCGGGGTGGCTATGGCTACACCTTC
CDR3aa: CAISENDRGGYGYTF

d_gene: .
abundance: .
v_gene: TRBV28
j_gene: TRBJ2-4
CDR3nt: TGTGCCAGCAGTACCGGACAGCCCAAAAACATTCAGTACTTC
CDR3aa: CASSTGQPKNIQYF

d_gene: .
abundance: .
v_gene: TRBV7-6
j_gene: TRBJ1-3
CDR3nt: TGTGCCAGCAGCTTAGCGGAGGGAGGGCCTAACTCTGGAAACACCATATATTTT
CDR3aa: CASSLAEGGPNSGNTIYF

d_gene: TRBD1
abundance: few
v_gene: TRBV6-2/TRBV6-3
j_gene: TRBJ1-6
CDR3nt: TGTGCCAGCAGTTACTCACGGGGACAGACAGAAAGCTCCTATAATTCACCCCTCCACTTT
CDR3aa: CASSYSRGQTESSYNSPLHF

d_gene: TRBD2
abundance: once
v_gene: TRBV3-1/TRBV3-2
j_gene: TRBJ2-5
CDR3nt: TGTGCCAGCAGCCACACGGGACTAGCGGGAGGGCCTCAGGAGACCCAGTACTTC
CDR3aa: CASSHTGLAGGPQETQYF

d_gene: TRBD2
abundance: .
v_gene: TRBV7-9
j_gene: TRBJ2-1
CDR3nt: TGTGCCAGCAGCTTAGGAGGCGGGGGAAGCTCCTACAATGAGCAGTTCTTC
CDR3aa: CASSLGGGGSSYNEQFF

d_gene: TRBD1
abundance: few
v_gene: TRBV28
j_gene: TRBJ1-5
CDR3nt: TGTGCCAGCAGCGACAGGGGAAGCTATCAGCCCCAGCATTTT
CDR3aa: CASSDRGSYQPQHF

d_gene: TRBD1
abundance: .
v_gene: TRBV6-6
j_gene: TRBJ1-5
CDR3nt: TGTGCCAGCAGTTACCCACGGGACAGGGAACAGCCCCAGCATTTT
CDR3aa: CASSYPRDREQPQHF

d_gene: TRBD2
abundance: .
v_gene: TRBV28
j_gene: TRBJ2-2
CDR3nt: TGTGCCAGCAGTAATGTAGCGGGAGTCGGCGGGGAGCTGTTTTTT
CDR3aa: CASSNVAGVGGELFF

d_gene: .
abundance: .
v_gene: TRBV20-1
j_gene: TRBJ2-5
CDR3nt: TGCAGTGCTAACGGGGAAGAGACCCAGTACTTC
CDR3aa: CSANGEETQYF

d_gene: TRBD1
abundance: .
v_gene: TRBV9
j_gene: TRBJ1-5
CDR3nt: TGTGCCAGCAGCGTAGGACAGGGGAATCAGCCCCAGCATTTT
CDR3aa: CASSVGQGNQPQHF

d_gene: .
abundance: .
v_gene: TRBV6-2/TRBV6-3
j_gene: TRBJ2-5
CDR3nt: TGTGCCAGCAGTTACGCCGGGGGGCCCCAAGAGACCCAGTACTTC
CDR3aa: CASSYAGGPQETQYF

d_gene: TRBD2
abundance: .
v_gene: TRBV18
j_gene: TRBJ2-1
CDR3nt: TGTGCCAGCTCACCATTCGGGACTAGCGGCTACAATGAGCAGTTCTTC
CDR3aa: CASSPFGTSGYNEQFF

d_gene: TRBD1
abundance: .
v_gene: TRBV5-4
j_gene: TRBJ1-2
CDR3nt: TGTGCCAGCAGCTTGGCAGGGGGAACGCACTATGGCTACACCTTC
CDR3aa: CASSLAGGTHYGYTF

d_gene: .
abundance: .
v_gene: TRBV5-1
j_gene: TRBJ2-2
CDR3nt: TGCGCCAGCAGCTTGAATTCTCGGGGCACCGGGGAGCTGTTTTTT
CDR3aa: CASSLNSRGTGELFF

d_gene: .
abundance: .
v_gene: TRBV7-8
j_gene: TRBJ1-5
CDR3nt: TGTGCCAGCAGCGGAGGCGGGGGGGCAAAGGCGTCCCAGCATTTT
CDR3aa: CASSGGGGAKASQHF

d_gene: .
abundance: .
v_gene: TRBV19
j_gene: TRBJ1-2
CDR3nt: TGTGCCAGTACCAAAGGACTGGGAGGCTACACCTTC
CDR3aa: CASTKGLGGYTF

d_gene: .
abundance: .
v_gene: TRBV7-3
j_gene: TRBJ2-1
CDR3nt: TGTGCCAGCAGCTTAATTCGGGGGAATGAGCAGCTCTTC
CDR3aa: CASSLIRGNEQLF

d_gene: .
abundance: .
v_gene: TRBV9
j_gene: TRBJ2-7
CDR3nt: TGTGCCAGCAGCGTAGGAGTCAGGGACTACGAGCAGTACTTC
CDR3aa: CASSVGVRDYEQYF

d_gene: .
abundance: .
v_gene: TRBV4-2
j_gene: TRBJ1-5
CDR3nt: TGTGCCAGCAGCCGGGCGAATCAGCCCCAGCATTTT
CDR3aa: CASSRANQPQHF

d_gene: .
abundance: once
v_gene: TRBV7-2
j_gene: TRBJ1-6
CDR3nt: TGTGCCAGCAGCTTGAGGAATTCACCCCTCCACTTT
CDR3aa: CASSLRNSPLHF

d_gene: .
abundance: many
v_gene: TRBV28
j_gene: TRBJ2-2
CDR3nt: TGTGCCAGCAGTTTTCCAGGGCAGGGGAACACCGGGGAGCTGTTTTTT
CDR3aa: CASSFPGQGNTGELFF

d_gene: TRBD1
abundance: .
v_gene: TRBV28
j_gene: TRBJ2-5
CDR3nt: TGTGCCAGCAGTCCCGACAGGGAAGGGTTAATCTCGCCCCAAAGCCAAGAGACCCAGTACTTC
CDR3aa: CASSPDREGLISPQSQETQYF

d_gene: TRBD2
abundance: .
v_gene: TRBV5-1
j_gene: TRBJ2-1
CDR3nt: TGCGCCAGCAGGGGAGGGGCCCTTTCCTACAATGAGCAGTTCTTC
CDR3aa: CASRGGALSYNEQFF

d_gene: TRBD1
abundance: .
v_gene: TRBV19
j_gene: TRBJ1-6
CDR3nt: TGTGCCAGTAGAGAGGGACAGAGAAATTCACCCCTCCACTTT
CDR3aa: CASREGQRNSPLHF

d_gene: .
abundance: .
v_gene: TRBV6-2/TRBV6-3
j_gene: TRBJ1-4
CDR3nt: TGTGCCAGCAGCACTAACCAGGGATGGAATGAAAAACTGTTTTTT
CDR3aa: CASSTNQGWNEKLFF

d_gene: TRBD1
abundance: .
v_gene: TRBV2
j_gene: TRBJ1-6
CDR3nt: TGTGCCAGCCGACAGGGTATAACCAATTCACCCCTCCACTTT
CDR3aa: CASRQGITNSPLHF

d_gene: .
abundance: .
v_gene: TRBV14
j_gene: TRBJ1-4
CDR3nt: TGTGCCAGCAGCCAAGGACAGCTTAATGAAAAACTGTTTTTT
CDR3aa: CASSQGQLNEKLFF